These 24 T cell receptor beta chains were sequenced from one sample in a study of T cells in Graves' hyperthyroidism and ophthalmopathy. Researchers took RNA transcripts and amplified the TCR beta CDR3 regions from them. First-round RT-PCR with HTBI primers amplified the TCR CDR3 region. TCRdb reprocessed the multiplex PCR reads via MiXCR and lists one record per CDR3 protein. This table has about 250,000 distinct CDR3 sequences, more than 20% appearing once. What was sequenced was blood. Source of these receptors: a woman between 35 and 50 years old with Graves' ophthalmopathy.

This clonotype was seen repeatedly, ten times or more. V and J are TRBV10-3 and TRBJ2-5, with 7 bases identical to TRBD2. J lost 5 bases, V lost 0 bases, and 21 bases had no gene match. Germline V gene data show CDR1 as ENHRY and CDR2 as SYGVKD. The CDR3 length is 20 residues. The CDR3 region is CAISESRNRDYQYSKETQYF. CDR3 sequence (DNA): TGTGCCATCAGTGAGTCACGAAACCGGGACTACCAATACTCCAAGGAGACCCAGTACTTC.

J is TRBJ2-7 and V is TRBV12-3 or TRBV12-4; 9 bases align to TRBD1. This CDR3 is built from 15 residues. V lost 4 bases, J lost 5 bases, and 9 bases stayed unmatched. The CDR3 bases are TGTGCCAGCAGTTACTCGACAGGGGGGGGCAACGAGCAGTACTTC. Protein: CASSYSTGGGNEQYF.

There are many counts of this clonotype. The chain has TRBV29-1 and TRBJ2-2; unclear D gene. Trimming removed 7 bases at V and 5 bases at J, with 8 bases between. This CDR3 spans 11 amino acids. Germline V CDR1 and CDR2: SQVTM, ANQGSEA. The CDR3 DNA follows: TGCAGCGGAGTTAAGACCGGGGAGCTGTTTTTT. Encoded protein: CSGVKTGELFF.

This clonotype was seen at least ten times. The chain uses TRBV24-1 and TRBJ2-2; D uncertain. The CDR3 runs 13 residues. Per germline, CDR1 KGHDR and CDR2 SFDVKD. Trimming stripped 7 bases from V and 0 bases from J, with 5 bases between. Here the CDR3 DNA reads TGTGCCACCAGAGAAACGAACACCGGGGAGCTGTTTTTT. Its protein product is CATRETNTGELFF.

This chain joins TRBV28 and TRBJ2-5; D assignment may be TRBD1 or TRBD2 (5 bases each). V gave up 3 bases and J gave up 4 bases, with 24 bases separating them. Germline V gene data show CDR1 as MDHEN and CDR2 as SYDVKM. CDR3 length: 18 residues. The DNA of the CDR3 is TGTGCCAGCAGTTTTATCCTCGGACGGGACGGGGATAGAGAGACCCAGTACTTC. Its translation: CASSFILGRDGDRETQYF.

This chain links TRBV27 with TRBJ2-7; 11 bases are shared with TRBD2. CDR1 is MNHEY and CDR2 is SMNVEV in the germline V gene (reference sequence). This CDR3 is 18 amino acids long. The V gene end was trimmed by 6 bases and the J gene end by 0 bases; junction bases not matched to a gene: 13. The CDR3 nucleotides are TGTGCCAGCAGCTTGGAAGGGCAAGGACTAGCGGGCTCCTACGAGCAGTACTTC. It is translated as CASSLEGQGLAGSYEQYF.

This clonotype was counted at least ten times. V gene TRBV20-1 combines with J gene TRBJ2-7; D might be TRBD2 (5 bases). CDR1 is DFQATT, CDR2 SNEGSKA, per germline (reference sequence). Trimming pared 5 bases from V and 1 base from J, leaving 15 bases between. The CDR3 consists of 14 residues. The CDR3 DNA reads as TGCAGTGCTCCCCTCGGCGGGCGTTCCTACGAGCAGTACTTC. Translation gives CSAPLGGRSYEQYF.

This clonotype has a count of ten or more. The chain combines TRBV7-9 with TRBJ2-7, with D uncertain. The CDR3 runs to 13 residues. Germline CDR1 is SEHNR and CDR2 is FQNEAQ (reference sequence). V was clipped by 0 bases and J by 0 bases, with 3 bases between them. DNA for the CDR3: TGTGCCAGCAGCTTAGCCAACTCCTACGAGCAGTACTTC. This codes for CASSLANSYEQYF.

The chain combines TRBV15 with TRBJ1-5; D gene uncertain. CDR1 is LNHNV, CDR2 YYDKDF, per germline (reference sequence). The V end lost 0 bases, the J end lost 6 bases, and 3 bases lay between the germline ends. This CDR3 region has 12 residues. CDR3 protein: CATSREVQPQHF. CDR3 nucleotides: TGTGCCACCAGCAGAGAGGTTCAGCCCCAGCATTTT.

This clonotype appeared many times. V is TRBV6-5 and J is TRBJ2-7; unclear D gene. CDR1 is MNHEY and CDR2 is SVGAGI in the germline V gene. V shed 3 bases and J shed 7 bases, with 7 bases lying between them. This CDR3 is 11 amino acids long. As DNA, the CDR3 is TGTGCCAGCAGTTATACGTGGGAGCAGTACTTC. Amino acid sequence: CASSYTWEQYF.

This clonotype was detected many times. J is TRBJ1-5 and V is TRBV6-4; D ambiguous. Germline CDR1 is MRHNA and CDR2 is SNTAGT. Deletions cut 2 bases from V and 0 bases from J, with 17 bases between. CDR3 length equals 18 residues. In DNA form, the CDR3 reads TGTGCCAGCAGTGACCTTAACCGCGGACCAACTAGCAATCAGCCCCAGCATTTT. It is translated as CASSDLNRGPTSNQPQHF.

There are many counts of this clonotype. The chain combines TRBV15 with TRBJ2-5, with D possibly matching TRBD1 (6 bases). Germline CDR1 reads LNHNV; CDR2 reads YYDKDF (reference sequence). The CDR3 has 15 amino acids. V was clipped by 3 bases and J by 0 bases, with 11 bases between them. The CDR3 here is CATSRTGGYQETQYF. CDR3 DNA sequence: TGTGCCACCAGCAGGACAGGCGGGTACCAAGAGACCCAGTACTTC.

At least ten counts were recorded for this clonotype. This sequence joins TRBV20-1 and TRBJ1-5, with TRBD1 matching 7 bases. After removal of 3 bases from V and 8 bases from J, the junction contained 7 bases not matched to a gene. The germline V gene encodes CDR1 DFQATT and CDR2 SNEGSKA (reference sequence). This CDR3 comprises 13 residues. CDR3 sequence (DNA): TGCAGTGCTAGGACAGGGATTTTGGAGCCCCAGCATTTT. Its translation is CSARTGILEPQHF.

The chain couples TRBV20-1 to TRBJ1-2, with D uncertain. The germline gives CDR1 DFQATT, CDR2 SNEGSKA (reference sequence). The length of the CDR3 is 11 residues. Trimming took 0 bases from V and 10 from J, leaving 9 bases between them. CDR3 region: CSARDQPAYTF. The CDR3, as DNA: TGCAGTGCTAGAGATCAACCAGCCTACACCTTC.

The chain carries TRBV9 and TRBJ2-5, with 7 bases identical to TRBD2. V lost 0 bases and J lost 4; bases outside the gene matches: 6. Germline assignment: CDR1 SGDLS and CDR2 YYNGEE. There are 15 residues in the CDR3. CDR3 bases: TGTGCCAGCAGCGTAGCTCTGGGGGGGAGAGAGACCCAGTACTTC. Residues: CASSVALGGRETQYF.

The chain joins TRBV30 to TRBJ2-1, with TRBD2 matching over 13 bases. With 5 bases clipped from V and 9 bases from J, the junction kept 10 bases outside the gene matches. The CDR3 length is 15 residues. The germline gives CDR1 GTSNPN, CDR2 SVGIG (reference sequence). CDR3 nucleotides: TGTGCCTGGGACCCCACTAGCGGGAGGGCCGGTGAGCAGTTCTTC. The encoded protein is CAWDPTSGRAGEQFF. The variable domain in full, with the rest retrieved from reference TRBV30 and TRBJ2-1, is SQTIHQWPATLVQPVGSPLSLECTVEGTSNPNLYWYRQAAGRGLQLLFYSVGIGQISSEVPQNLSASRPQDRQFILSSKKLLLSDSGFYLCAWDPTSGRAGEQFFGPGTRLTVL.

This clonotype was picked up many times. The rearrangement uses TRBV11-1 and TRBJ2-5; D may be TRBD2 (5 bases). Germline CDR1 reads SGHAT; CDR2 reads FQDESV (reference sequence). This CDR3 has 14 residues. Trimming took off 7 bases at V and 2 bases at J, with 14 bases between the two ends. The DNA of the CDR3 is TGTGCCAGCAACCAACCGGGATTACAAGAGACCCAGTACTTC. This encodes CASNQPGLQETQYF.

Only a few counts were recorded for this clonotype. V usage is TRBV12-3 or TRBV12-4 and J usage is TRBJ2-5, with D possibly being TRBD1 (6 bases). This CDR3 is built from 14 residues. Between the trimmed V and J ends, which lost 5 bases and 4 bases, there was a span of 14 bases. DNA for the CDR3: TGTGCCAGCAGTCTCTACAGGGTAACAGAGACCCAGTACTTC. This codes for CASSLYRVTETQYF.

This clonotype was counted ten times or more. The chain combines TRBV12-3 or TRBV12-4 with TRBJ2-1; 8 nucleotides line up with TRBD2. V shed 5 bases, J shed 3 bases, and the junction held 6 bases outside the gene matches. The CDR3 covers 15 residues. The DNA for the CDR3 is TGTGCCAGCAGTATCCGGGAGGGCCTCTACAATGAGCAGTTCTTC. Its translation is CASSIREGLYNEQFF.

In this sample, this clonotype turned up many times. The chain links TRBV28 to TRBJ1-2; D remains ambiguous. Germline CDR1 reads MDHEN; CDR2 reads SYDVKM. The CDR3 is 13 residues long. V gave up 6 bases and J gave up 4 bases, with 12 bases separating them. CDR3 sequence: CASSSGMSYGYTF. The CDR3 bases are TGTGCCAGCAGCTCCGGGATGAGCTATGGCTACACCTTC.

This clonotype was seen ten or more times. This chain joins TRBV4-1 and TRBJ2-7, with D possibly matching TRBD2 (6 bases). CDR1 MGHRA and CDR2 YSYEKL come from the germline V gene. The CDR3 loop spans 15 amino acids. V was shortened by 2 bases and J by 6 bases, with 17 bases between the two germline ends. The CDR3 sequence: CASSQSSGTVGEQYF. CDR3 coding DNA: TGCGCCAGCAGCCAATCCTCCGGGACTGTGGGCGAGCAGTACTTC.

The V gene is TRBV6-4, the J gene TRBJ2-5; 10 bases fit TRBD2. With 7 bases clipped from V and 5 bases from J, the junction kept 7 bases outside the gene matches. This CDR3 has 14 residues. Germline CDR1 and CDR2: MRHNA and SNTAGT. The CDR3 region has the DNA TGTGCCAGCACCCGCCTAGCGGGAGCTGAGACCCAGTACTTC. Translation gives CASTRLAGAETQYF.

The rearrangement joins TRBV6-5 to TRBJ1-6; D remains ambiguous. Trimming pared 7 bases from V and 7 bases from J, leaving 11 bases between. Germline V gives CDR1 MNHEY, CDR2 SVGAGI. The CDR3 is 13 residues long. For the CDR3, the DNA is TGTGCCAGCAATGGGCGTGACAATTCACCCCTCCACTTT. Amino acid sequence: CASNGRDNSPLHF.

This clonotype was counted at least ten times. This chain uses TRBV5-5 with TRBJ2-7; D might be TRBD2 (6 bases). The CDR3 contains 14 residues. V was clipped by 0 bases and J by 2 bases, with 9 bases between them. Germline V gene lookup returns CDR1 SGHKS and CDR2 YYEKEE (reference sequence). The CDR3 DNA reads TGTGCCAGCAGCTTGGGCGGGGAAACCTACGAGCAGTACTTC. Translation: CASSLGGETYEQYF.